This T cell receptor beta chain was found in a study of response to subunit inactivated influenza vaccine. In TCRdb, the RT-PCR reads were re-called with MiXCR into one record per CDR3 protein. The repertoire holds about 540,000 distinct CDR3 sequences, with around 25% as singletons. Germline CDR1 SGHVS, CDR2 FNYEAQ. There are 20 residues in the CDR3. The ends lost 2 bases at V and 1 base at J; junction bases unmatched: 13. These data also featured in a second study, about T cells expressing NK-cell markers. This second study says: TCR beta cDNA was made by 5'RACE template switching with UMIs. It was from sorted CD3+CD56+NKG2C+, CD3+CD56+NKG2C- and CD3+CD56-NKG2C+ T cells that TCR beta repertoires came. In about six donors, dominant CD3+CD56+NKG2C+ clones formed about 1.0-7.5% of CD8+ cells. For several donors, these clonotypes were likewise the leading ones in the CD3+CD56-NKG2C+ fraction. Whether expanded NKG2C+ T cell clones were HCMV specific stayed uncertain.

The chain has TRBV7-6 and TRBJ2-2, with 10 positions matching TRBD1. The source of this sequence is a man aged 45-65 years who received an inactivated influenza vaccine. The starting material was CD4+ T cells sorted from PBMCs, obtained 11 to 12 days after vaccination. CDR3 coding DNA: TGTGCCAGCAGCTTAACAGACAGGGGGCGCCTCCTAAGGAACACCGGGGAGCTGTTTTTT. Encoded protein: CASSLTDRGRLLRNTGELFF.